The TCR beta chain described here comes from a study of Tregs in tolerant kidney transplant recipients (dated by TCRdb to the late 2010s). Turning to the overall study: The transplants used related donors with nonmyeloablative bone marrow transplantation, and mixed chimerism in the human trials was transient. The study used TCRbeta sequencing to identify donor-specific regulatory T cells before combined kidney and bone marrow transplantation, then tracked those cells after transplant.

Genomic DNA was extracted from sorted cells with the QIAGEN DNeasy Blood and Tissue Kit for TCRbeta CDR3 sequencing. High-throughput TCRbeta CDR3 sequencing, including PCR amplification with bias correction and internal controls, was performed commercially through immunoSEQ. Per the authors' processing: Unique productive TCRbeta sequences were defined by CDR3 nucleotide sequence when primers matched and otherwise by CDR3 amino acid sequence together with Vbeta and Jbeta genes. To correct sorting error, sequences shared between sorted populations at a frequency ratio of 2:1 or less were removed; the rest were assigned to the higher population. Sequences were defined as donor-reactive when expanded at least 5-fold in CFSE-low cells versus unstimulated cells and present at a frequency of at least 0.01% in CFSE-low cells. Repertoire divergence was quantified by Jensen-Shannon divergence calculated from the top 100 TCRbeta sequences ranked by frequency. When a sample had multiple sequencing runs, each run was corrected for sorting error separately and the runs were then pooled. Sourced from immuneACCESS, this table was stored by TCRdb with only in-frame sequences that have V and J called. A share of the clones is absent; for the studies checked, an unresolved V gene accounts for under half, and the remainder has no known explanation. That table furnishes V, J and clone size, whereas the DNA furnished D and trimming. Within this sample are over 50,000 clones, with approximately 85% of them counted one time only. The ten largest make up about 2.1% of the sample.

V is trimmed back by 0 bases and J by 5 bases, and the junction contains 10 bases that no gene match accounts for. Counted from cysteine to phenylalanine, this CDR3 has 16 amino acids. The CDR3 DNA has 48 bases and is translated from base 1. Looking up the germline V gene yields CDR1 SGHRS and CDR2 YFSETQ. On this clone itself: It lacks a known antigen. Within one base of it there is no much larger clone, and no base qualities were kept.

Interpreted using the paper, the time point label stands for: blood sample drawn before combined kidney and bone marrow transplant. Thawed PBMCs were FACS-sorted into unstimulated Tregs (CD4+CD25+CD127-), CD4+ non-Tregs (CD4+CD25-), CD4 cells and CD8 cells. Thawed PBMCs were rested overnight at 37 degrees C with roughly 200 IU/ml IL-2 before Treg sorting. The patients were a few recipients of combined kidney and bone marrow transplants from the ITN036ST trial, and samples were available only from these trial subjects. Healthy control blood was processed to PBMCs with a Ficoll density gradient and then cryopreserved, whereas patient PBMCs were collected both before and after transplant. Overall results and qualifications from the work: For some patients, the PCR primers changed as time went on, which meant samples from those patients could not be compared with one another at the nucleotide level. Biological reproducibility was not directly assessed, although technical replication error appeared to be minimal. Because the study included only a small number of patients, the results must be confirmed in larger populations and under other immunosuppression protocols. Donor-specific Treg expansion was found to exceed global Treg expansion in tolerant patients, suggesting antigen-driven rather than nonspecific expansion. Expanding Tregs with activated donor B cells appeared to identify the most biologically relevant and donor-specific TCRbeta repertoire.

The chain employs TRBV5-1 and TRBJ2-5, and 7 bases in between align with TRBD2. The source is a human donor who received a combined kidney and bone marrow transplant. Here the sequenced sample was Tregs from blood, taken before the transplant. The DNA reads TGCGCCAGCAGCTTGGACGTGGGAGGGTCGGGGGAGACCCAGTACTTC. The translation is CASSLDVGGSGETQYF.